A selection of T cell receptor beta chains follows, all from one sample in a study of cytomegalovirus exposure and HLA in healthy donors. Libraries were prepared by immunoSEQ multiplex PCR; TCRdb keeps only in-frame clonotypes and omits some of them. The profile shows 110,000 to 150,000 clones, about three quarters of them singletons. The specimen sequenced was PBMCs. These TCRs come from a human donor in good health. The CDR3 runs from the conserved cysteine through the conserved F or W. A D gene is named only where the DNA matches it firmly. Clone size appears in some rows only: once, few, many, or a class for an expanded clone.

clone size: few
J gene: TRBJ1-5
D gene: TRBD1
V gene: TRBV12-5
CDR3 protein: CASDPGGSQPQHF
CDR3 DNA: TGTGCTAGTGACCCAGGGGGCAGTCAGCCCCAGCATTTT

clone size: -
J gene: TRBJ1-1
D gene: -
V gene: TRBV7-6
CDR3 protein: CASSLGGGQNTEAFF
CDR3 DNA: TGTGCCAGCAGCTTAGGAGGAGGGCAAAACACTGAAGCTTTCTTT

clone size: -
J gene: TRBJ1-1
D gene: TRBD1
V gene: TRBV14
CDR3 protein: CASSLGQGWSTEAFF
CDR3 DNA: TGTGCCAGCAGCCTAGGACAGGGGTGGAGCACTGAAGCTTTCTTT

clone size: -
J gene: TRBJ2-4
D gene: -
V gene: TRBV5-1
CDR3 protein: CASSFLRQKNIQYF
CDR3 DNA: TGCGCCAGCAGCTTTCTACGACAGAAAAACATTCAGTACTTC

clone size: -
J gene: TRBJ1-2
D gene: -
V gene: TRBV2
CDR3 protein: CASSAYGNYGYTF
CDR3 DNA: TGTGCCAGCAGTGCGTACGGGAACTATGGCTACACCTTC

clone size: -
J gene: TRBJ1-1
D gene: -
V gene: TRBV4-1
CDR3 protein: CASSPRTEGNTEAFF
CDR3 DNA: TGCGCCAGCAGCCCCAGGACTGAAGGGAACACTGAAGCTTTCTTT

clone size: -
J gene: TRBJ2-1
D gene: TRBD2
V gene: TRBV27
CDR3 protein: CASSRIQAGDGNEQFF
CDR3 DNA: TGTGCCAGCAGCCGGATCCAAGCGGGAGACGGAAATGAGCAGTTCTTC

clone size: -
J gene: TRBJ2-7
D gene: -
V gene: TRBV7-9
CDR3 protein: CASSSWTTTYEQYF
CDR3 DNA: TGTGCCAGCAGCTCCTGGACTACAACCTACGAGCAGTACTTC

clone size: -
J gene: TRBJ1-1
D gene: -
V gene: TRBV6-1
CDR3 protein: CASSERGRGSTEAFF
CDR3 DNA: TGTGCCAGCAGTGAAAGGGGCAGGGGAAGCACTGAAGCTTTCTTT

clone size: -
J gene: TRBJ2-7
D gene: -
V gene: TRBV30
CDR3 protein: CAWASGSYEQYF
CDR3 DNA: TGTGCCTGGGCTTCAGGCTCCTACGAGCAGTACTTC

clone size: -
J gene: TRBJ2-5
D gene: -
V gene: TRBV28
CDR3 protein: CASSRETQYF
CDR3 DNA: TGTGCCAGCAGCAGAGAGACCCAGTACTTC

clone size: -
J gene: TRBJ1-5
D gene: -
V gene: TRBV7-2
CDR3 protein: CASNTGVGDVQPQHF
CDR3 DNA: TGTGCCAGCAACACGGGGGTGGGTGATGTGCAGCCCCAGCATTTT

clone size: -
J gene: TRBJ2-7
D gene: -
V gene: TRBV28
CDR3 protein: CASSSPYEQYF
CDR3 DNA: TGTGCCAGCAGTTCTCCGTACGAGCAGTACTTC